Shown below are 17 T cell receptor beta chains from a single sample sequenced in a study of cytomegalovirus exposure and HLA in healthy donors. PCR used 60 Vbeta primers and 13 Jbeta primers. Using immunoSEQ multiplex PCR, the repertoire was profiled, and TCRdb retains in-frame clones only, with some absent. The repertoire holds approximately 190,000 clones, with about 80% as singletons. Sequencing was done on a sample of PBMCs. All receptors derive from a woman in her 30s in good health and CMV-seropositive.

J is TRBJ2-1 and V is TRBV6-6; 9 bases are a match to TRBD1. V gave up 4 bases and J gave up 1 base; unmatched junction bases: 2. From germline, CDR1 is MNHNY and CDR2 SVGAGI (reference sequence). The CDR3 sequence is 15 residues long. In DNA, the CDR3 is TGTGCCAGCAGTTGGGACAGGGCTTCCTACAATGAGCAGTTCTTC. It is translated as CASSWDRASYNEQFF.

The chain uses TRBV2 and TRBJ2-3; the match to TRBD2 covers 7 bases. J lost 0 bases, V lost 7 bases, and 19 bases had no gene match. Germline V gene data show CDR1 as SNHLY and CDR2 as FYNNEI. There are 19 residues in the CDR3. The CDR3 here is CASKVAGIWSSGSTDTQYF. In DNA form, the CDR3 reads TGTGCCAGCAAGGTCGCGGGCATATGGTCTAGCGGTAGCACAGATACGCAGTATTTT.

The CDR3 spells CASSQVRGRARRVATNEKLFF. The CDR3 DNA follows: TGCGCCAGCAGCCAAGTTAGGGGACGAGCCAGGAGGGTGGCAACTAATGAAAAACTGTTTTTT. The chain uses TRBV4-1 and TRBJ1-4, with a tentative D call TRBD1 (5 bases). Trimming shortened V by 1 base and J by 0 bases, and 24 bases separated the two germline ends. Germline V gene sequence: CDR1 MGHRA, CDR2 YSYEKL. The CDR3 has 21 amino acids.

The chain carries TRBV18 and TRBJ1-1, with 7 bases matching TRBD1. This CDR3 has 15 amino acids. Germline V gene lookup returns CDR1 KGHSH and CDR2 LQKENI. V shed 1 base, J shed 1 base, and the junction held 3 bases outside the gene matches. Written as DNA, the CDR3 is TGTGCCAGCTCACCACGCGGGACAGCGAACACTGAAGCTTTCTTT. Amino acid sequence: CASSPRGTANTEAFF.

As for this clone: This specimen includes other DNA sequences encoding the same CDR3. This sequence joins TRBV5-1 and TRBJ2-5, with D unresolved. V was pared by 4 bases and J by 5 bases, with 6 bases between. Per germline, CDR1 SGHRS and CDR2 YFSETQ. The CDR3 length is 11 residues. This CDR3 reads CASSLRETQYF. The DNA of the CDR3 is TGCGCCAGCAGCCTCAGGGAGACCCAGTACTTC.

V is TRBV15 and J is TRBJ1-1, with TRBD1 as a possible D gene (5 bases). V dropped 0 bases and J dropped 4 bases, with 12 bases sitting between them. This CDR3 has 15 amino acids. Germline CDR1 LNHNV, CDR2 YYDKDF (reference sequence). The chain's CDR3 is CATSRDRDSGTEAFF. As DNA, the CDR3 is TGTGCCACCAGCAGAGACAGGGATAGCGGCACTGAAGCTTTCTTT.

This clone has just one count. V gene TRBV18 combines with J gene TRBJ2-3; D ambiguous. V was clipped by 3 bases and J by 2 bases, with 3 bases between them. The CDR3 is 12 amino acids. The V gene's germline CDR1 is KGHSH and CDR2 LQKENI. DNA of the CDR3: TGTGCCAGCTCACCCAACACAGATACGCAGTATTTT. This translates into CASSPNTDTQYF.

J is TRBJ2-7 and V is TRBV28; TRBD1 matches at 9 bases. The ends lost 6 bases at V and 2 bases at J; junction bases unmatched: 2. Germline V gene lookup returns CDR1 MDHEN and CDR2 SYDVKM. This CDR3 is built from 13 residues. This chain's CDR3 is CASRRDRAYEQYF. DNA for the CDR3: TGTGCCAGCAGGCGGGACAGGGCCTACGAGCAGTACTTC.

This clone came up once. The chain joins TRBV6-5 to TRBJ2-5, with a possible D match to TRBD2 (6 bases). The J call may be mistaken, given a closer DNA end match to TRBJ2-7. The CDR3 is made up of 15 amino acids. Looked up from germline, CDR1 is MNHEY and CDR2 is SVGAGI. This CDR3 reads CASSLERRDPYEQYF. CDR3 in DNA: TGTGCCAGCAGCCTCGAGAGGCGGGACCCCTACGAGCAGTACTTC.

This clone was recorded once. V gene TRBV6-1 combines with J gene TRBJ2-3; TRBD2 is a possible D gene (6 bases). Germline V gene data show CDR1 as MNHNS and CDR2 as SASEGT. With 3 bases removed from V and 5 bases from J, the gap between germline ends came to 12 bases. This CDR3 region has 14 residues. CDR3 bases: TGTGCCAGCAGTGACGTGGGGGGACGAGATACGCAGTATTTT. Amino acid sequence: CASSDVGGRDTQYF.

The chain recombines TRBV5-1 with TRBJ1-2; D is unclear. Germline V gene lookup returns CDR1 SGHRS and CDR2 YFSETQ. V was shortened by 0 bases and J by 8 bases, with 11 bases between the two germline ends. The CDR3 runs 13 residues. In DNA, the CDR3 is TGCGCCAGCAGCTTGGTTTTAGCAAGGGGCTACACCTTC. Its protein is CASSLVLARGYTF.

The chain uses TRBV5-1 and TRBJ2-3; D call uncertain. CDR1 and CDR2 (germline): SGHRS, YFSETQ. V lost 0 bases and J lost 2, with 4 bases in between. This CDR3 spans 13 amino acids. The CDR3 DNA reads TGCGCCAGCAGCTTGGGGCCCACAGATACGCAGTATTTT. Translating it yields CASSLGPTDTQYF. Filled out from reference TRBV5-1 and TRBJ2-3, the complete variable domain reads KAGVTQTPRYLIKTRGQQVTLSCSPISGHRSVSWYQQTPGQGLQFLFEYFSETQRNKGNFPGRFSGRQFSNSRSEMNVSTLELGDSALYLCASSLGPTDTQYFGPGTRLTVL.

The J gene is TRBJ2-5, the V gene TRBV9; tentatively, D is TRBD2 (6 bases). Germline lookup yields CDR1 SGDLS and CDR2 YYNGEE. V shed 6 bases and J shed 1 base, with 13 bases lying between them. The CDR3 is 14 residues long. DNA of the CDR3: TGTGCCAGCAACGTGGAGGGCTTCCAAGAGACCCAGTACTTC. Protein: CASNVEGFQETQYF.

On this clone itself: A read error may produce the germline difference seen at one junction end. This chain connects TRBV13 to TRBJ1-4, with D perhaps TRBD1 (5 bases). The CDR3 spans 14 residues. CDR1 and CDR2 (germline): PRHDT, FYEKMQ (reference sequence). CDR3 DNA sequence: TGTGCCAGCAGCCTAGGGACTCTAGGTGAAAAACTGTTTTTT. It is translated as CASSLGTLGEKLFF.

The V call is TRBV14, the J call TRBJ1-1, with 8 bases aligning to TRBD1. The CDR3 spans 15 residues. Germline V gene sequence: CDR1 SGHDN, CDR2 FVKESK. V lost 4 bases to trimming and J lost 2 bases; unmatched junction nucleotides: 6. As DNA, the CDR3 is TGTGCCAGCAGCCTCCCCACAGGGGGTAACACTGAAGCTTTCTTT. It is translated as CASSLPTGGNTEAFF.

CDR3 amino acids: CASSYERGGAEQFF. Here the CDR3 DNA reads TGTGCCAGCAGTTACGAGCGGGGGGGCGCTGAGCAGTTCTTC. The chain combines TRBV6-5 with TRBJ2-1, with 10 positions matching TRBD2. The germline CDR1 and CDR2 sequences are MNHEY and SVGAGI. The CDR3 covers 14 residues. Trimming removed 2 bases from V and 9 bases from J; junction bases left unmatched: 4.

CDR3 DNA: TGTGCCAGCAGTGCCTGGGCCTATGGCTACACCTTC. It is translated as CASSAWAYGYTF. The genes are TRBV6-5 and TRBJ1-2; no clear D. Germline V gene data show CDR1 as MNHEY and CDR2 as SVGAGI. V was cut by 5 bases and J by 4 bases, with 8 bases left in between. The CDR3 extends over 12 amino acids.